The source of this T cell receptor beta chain is a study of T cell repertoires in cytomegalovirus infection. Turning to the study itself: Carrying CMV and the relevant HLA type showed in public TCR beta signatures.

TCRdb re-derived calls from the reads in MiXCR, one entry per CDR3 protein. In the table there are around 530,000 distinct CDR3 sequences, 15% to 20% of which are singletons. Between the trimmed V and J ends, which lost 5 bases and 3 bases, there was a span of 13 bases. Germline V gene lookup returns CDR1 LNHDA and CDR2 SQIVND (reference sequence). CDR3 size: 14 residues. About this clonotype itself: Its antigen is not known.

The study, taken as a whole, reports: The response measured ex vivo was dominated by TCR beta clonotypes (HLA-C-restricted and CMV-specific). The cumulative frequency of public TCR beta families identified carriers of CMV plus the relevant HLA.

This sequence joins TRBV19 and TRBJ1-1, with D perhaps matching TRBD1 (5 bases). The sequence was obtained from a human donor in good health (CMV status not recorded). Some clones in this sample may be carry-over from other donors' samples. Sequences were obtained from CD8+ T cells from PBMCs. The CDR3 nucleotides read TGTGCCAGTAGTGTTACTACGGGGGACACTGAAGCTTTCTTT. Its translation: CASSVTTGDTEAFF.